This TCR beta chain was found in a study of control samples from healthy donors and cancer patients. The CDR3 is 17 residues long. Germline V gives CDR1 KGHDR, CDR2 SFDVKD. The trim removed 4 bases at V and 6 bases at J, leaving 12 bases unmatched. TCRdb's table, derived via immunoSEQ multiplex PCR, lists solely in-frame clones and lacks some. The sample holds about 89,000 clones; about 83% are singletons and the top ten take less than 2.5%. The sequence was collected from a middle-aged woman in good health. This sequence joins TRBV24-1 and TRBJ1-2, with 11 positions matching TRBD1. Sequencing was done on a sample of blood. The DNA for the CDR3 is TGTGCCACCAGTGAATCGGGGACAGGGGGAATGGTAAATGGCTACACCTTC. Encoded protein: CATSESGTGGMVNGYTF.